This T cell receptor beta chain was profiled in a study of CD8 T cells in Susac syndrome. CD8+ and CD4+ T cells from blood underwent TCR beta sequencing, which was carried out in a high-throughput format. Reverse transcription of roughly 0.5 to 1 ug RNA was carried out with random hexamers. Amplification of TCR beta CDR3 was carried out by immunoSEQ multiplex PCR, which covered 54 Vbeta and 13 Jbeta segments. A single record per CDR3 protein comes from TCRdb applying MiXCR to the immunoSEQ multiplex PCR reads. The data contain over 150,000 distinct CDR3 sequences, about 95% of them seen just once; the ten biggest clones take up roughly 0.088%. The specimen sequenced was CD4+ T cells from PBMCs. The sequence was collected from a human donor with multiple sclerosis.

CDR3 DNA: TGTGCCAGCAGGGGGGCTGATTCCTACAATGAGCAGTTCTTC. Residues: CASRGADSYNEQFF. The rearrangement links TRBV7-9 to TRBJ2-1; a weak D match, TRBD1 (6 bases). CDR1 is SEHNR, CDR2 FQNEAQ, per germline (reference sequence). Trimming stripped 6 bases from V and 1 base from J, with 10 bases between. The CDR3 length is 14 residues.